Here is one T cell receptor beta chain with its context. The specificity of this receptor is unknown. No base quality information exists; no much larger clone differs at one position. The data were taken from a study of blood T cells in healthy people across ages (dated by TCRdb to the mid-2010s). About the investigation overall: Template switching captured roughly one uniquely barcoded TCR beta cDNA molecule per two T cells in model experiments. To avoid experimental bias, donors of different ages were randomly spread across the sequencing lanes. The study measured age-related changes in TCR beta repertoire diversity using deep sequencing normalized with unique cDNA molecular identifiers. For two donors (one aged 18 to 30 and one aged 80 or older), the study analyzed two additional independent replicas of 1 million unique cDNA reads from the same blood draw. The donors were divided into four age groups: young (average about 15 years), middle-aged (about 40), aged (about 61) and long-lived (roughly 82).

The approximately 39 donors, aged roughly 6 to 100 years, were systemically healthy Caucasian individuals from Russia. Ten milliliters of peripheral blood were drawn from each donor into EDTA-treated Vacutainer tubes. Ficoll-Paque density-gradient centrifugation was used to isolate PBMCs, with at least 6 million obtained per sample. Total RNA was extracted from PBMCs with Trizol reagent, with at least 5 micrograms obtained per sample. For every donor, an aliquot of PBMCs went through flow cytometry to measure the percentages of naive CD45RAhigh/CD27high T cells. Summary of the overall study and its limitations: Compared with the aged group, more naive CD4+ T cells, fewer expanded clones and increased TCR diversity were shown by the long-lived group, suggesting age selection. Because donor CMV infection status was unknown, age-related changes in expanded clonotypes were potentially confounded. Observed TCR beta diversity per million T cells fell roughly linearly with age, and a significant reduction was already apparent by age around 44. Total diversity estimates from one million sequenced T cells were considered lower bounds and underestimates. Observed TCR beta diversity correlated strongly with the percentage of naive T cells measured by flow cytometry. Because profiling used bulk unsorted PBMCs, naive and antigen-experienced compartments could not be compared conclusively.

Preparation of the library involved 5' RACE. The reads were generated on an Illumina HiSeq 2500. A second about 6 to 11 cycle PCR used a sample-barcoded 5' primer and a J-beta primer mix. A template-switch 5' adaptor carrying 12 random nucleotides introduced a unique molecular identifier onto each TCR beta cDNA molecule. At least 2.5 million CDR3-containing paired-end reads were obtained from each sample. First-strand cDNA was synthesized from all RNA with the Mint cDNA synthesis kit, primed by a TRBC-specific oligonucleotide. Following uracil-DNA glycosylase treatment, a first 18-cycle PCR with universal primers M1SS and BC2_uni_R was performed on all cDNA. Per the source publication's procedure: For normalization, 1 million high-quality reads were randomly selected from each sample, with every read carrying a distinct molecular identifier. Reads with shared molecular identifiers were discarded instead of being binned into consensus sequences. MiTCR, run with a Q25 quality threshold and the strictest error-elimination algorithm, handled CDR3 identification, clonotype clustering and error correction. A nonparametric unseen species model with Euler transformation was used to estimate a lower bound on total TCR beta diversity. TCRdb applied fastp at Q25 and MiXCR to the public reads, then kept only in-frame beta chains. Under each unique CDR3 protein, matching rows form one entry showing the most common genes and DNA. TCRdb assigned the V and J calls; the authors' analysis was not used. The sample includes roughly 1.5 million distinct CDR3 sequences, with roughly two fifths observed a single time. The ten largest make up under 5% of the sample.

The TCR originated in a woman younger than 30 in good health. Material for sequencing was blood.

The CDR3 loop reads CASSYGLGRQASYSYEQYF. In nucleotide form, the sequence is TGTGCCAGCAGCTACGGCCTCGGAAGGCAGGCCTCATACTCCTACGAGCAGTACTTC. The receptor chain draws on TRBV7-2 and TRBJ2-7; too little of a D gene remains to name it. The trim is 4 bases for V and 0 bases for J, with a gap of 25 bases between the germline ends. Measured from the cysteine to the phenylalanine, the CDR3 is 19 residues long. Left in the record is the CDR3 DNA by itself, 57 bases read in frame from the first base. As encoded in the germline V gene, CDR1 is SGHTA while CDR2 is FQGNSA.